These 32 T cell receptor beta chains originate from one sample sequenced in a study of blood T cell repertoires in COVID-19. Method: immunoSEQ multiplex PCR; TCRdb's copy keeps in-frame clones and lacks some. The sample includes some 150,000 clones, about 88% of them seen just once. Sequencing input: peripheral blood. These receptors came from a woman in her seventies with acute or convalescent COVID-19.

This chain uses TRBV6-5 with TRBJ1-1; D may be TRBD1 (5 bases). Per germline, CDR1 MNHEY and CDR2 SVGAGI. CDR3 length: 16 residues. With 0 bases removed from V and 0 bases from J, the gap between germline ends came to 11 bases. CDR3 sequence reads: CASSYSLGAMNTEAFF. CDR3 in DNA: TGTGCCAGCAGTTACTCGTTAGGGGCGATGAACACTGAAGCTTTCTTT.

V usage is TRBV4-2 and J usage is TRBJ2-1, with D possibly being TRBD2 (6 bases). Germline assignment: CDR1 LGHNA and CDR2 YNFKEQ. This CDR3 region has 17 residues. With 1 base removed from V and 3 bases from J, the gap between germline ends came to 16 bases. The CDR3 DNA reads TGTGCCAGCAGCCAAGGGGCGGGACTTTTGGACTACAATGAGCAGTTCTTC. Translation: CASSQGAGLLDYNEQFF.

The chain links TRBV5-3 to TRBJ2-6; D might be TRBD1 (6 bases). TRBV5-3 is reported as an ORF; its role is uncertain. V gave up 4 bases and J gave up 1 base, with 18 bases separating them. CDR3 length equals 18 residues. The CDR3 is CARSVGPFRGSGANVLTF. CDR3 DNA: TGTGCCAGAAGCGTCGGACCTTTTAGGGGGTCTGGGGCCAACGTCCTGACTTTC.

The rearrangement uses TRBV5-6 and TRBJ2-1, with 8 positions matching TRBD1. V lost 2 bases to trimming and J lost 2 bases; unmatched junction nucleotides: 6. The CDR3 extends over 16 amino acids. The germline CDR1 and CDR2 sequences are SGHDT and YYEEEE. The CDR3 here is CASSLDRGIAYNEQFF. For the CDR3, the DNA is TGTGCCAGCAGCTTAGACAGGGGAATCGCCTACAATGAGCAGTTCTTC.

The chain has TRBV13 and TRBJ1-3; possibly TRBD1 for D (5 bases). V lost 2 bases to trimming and J lost 2 bases, with 13 bases between them. Per the germline V gene, CDR1 is PRHDT and CDR2 is FYEKMQ (reference sequence). This CDR3 has 16 residues. CDR3 bases: TGTGCCAGCAGCTTAAGGAGGGGTCTTGCTGGAAACACCATATATTTT. It codes for CASSLRRGLAGNTIYF. Full variable domain (outside the CDR3, taken from reference TRBV13 and TRBJ1-3): AAGVIQSPRHLIKEKRETATLKCYPIPRHDTVYWYQQGPGQDPQFLISFYEKMQSDKGSIPDRFSAQQFSDYHSELNMSSLELGDSALYFCASSLRRGLAGNTIYFGEGSWLTVV.

The chain has TRBV19 and TRBJ2-1, with 7 bases matching TRBD2. Trimming removed 8 bases from V and 6 bases from J; junction bases left unmatched: 7. Looked up from germline, CDR1 is LNHDA and CDR2 is SQIVND (reference sequence). CDR3 length equals 13 residues. CDR3 amino acids: CASSKTSRNEQFF. CDR3 DNA sequence: TGTGCCAGTTCAAAGACTAGCCGCAATGAGCAGTTCTTC.

The V and J genes are TRBV9 and TRBJ2-7; D gene uncertain. The CDR3 sequence is 17 residues long. Trimming pared 4 bases from V and 0 bases from J, leaving 20 bases between. Germline V gene data show CDR1 as SGDLS and CDR2 as YYNGEE. The CDR3 nucleotides are TGTGCCAGCAGCCCCCATTCATCCCTAAGGAGCTCCTACGAGCAGTACTTC. Its translation: CASSPHSSLRSSYEQYF. The full variable domain, rest sourced from reference TRBV9 and TRBJ2-7, is DSGVTQTPKHLITATGQRVTLRCSPRSGDLSVYWYQQSLDQGLQFLIQYYNGEERAKGNILERFSAQQFPDLHSELNLSSLELGDSALYFCASSPHSSLRSSYEQYFGPGTRLTVT.

V gene TRBV28 combines with J gene TRBJ1-5, with D possibly being TRBD1 (6 bases). CDR1 MDHEN and CDR2 SYDVKM come from the germline V gene. The CDR3 is 19 residues long. V lost 2 bases to trimming and J lost 3 bases, with 23 bases between them. DNA for the CDR3: TGTGCCAGCAGTTTAATTCCAGTTAAGGTTCGGACAGTCAATCAGCCCCAGCATTTT. Translation: CASSLIPVKVRTVNQPQHF.

The V and J genes are TRBV5-4 and TRBJ2-4; the D gene is possibly TRBD2 (7 bases). Trimming took 5 bases from V and 0 from J, leaving 27 bases between them. This CDR3 spans 20 amino acids. Germline CDR1 is SGHNT and CDR2 is YYREEE (reference sequence). CDR3 nucleotides: TGTGCCAGCAGTCATACGGGGGGCGCATCACCGTACTTAGCCAAAAACATTCAGTACTTC. It yields the protein CASSHTGGASPYLAKNIQYF. The variable domain in full, completed from reference TRBV5-4 and TRBJ2-4, reads ETGVTQSPTHLIKTRGQQVTLRCSSQSGHNTVSWYQQALGQGPQFIFQYYREEENGRGNFPPRFSGLQFPNYSSELNVNALELDDSALYLCASSHTGGASPYLAKNIQYFGAGTRLSVL.

This chain connects TRBV4-2 to TRBJ1-3, with D uncertain. Germline V CDR1 and CDR2: LGHNA, YNFKEQ. V gave up 8 bases and J gave up 1 base, with 15 bases separating them. This CDR3 comprises 15 residues. The CDR3 coding sequence is TGTGCCAGCCGGGTCGCCTCGAGGTCTGGAAACACCATATATTTT. Its protein product is CASRVASRSGNTIYF.

The chain employs TRBV3-1 (or the pseudogene TRBV3-2) and TRBJ2-5; 8 bases map to TRBD2. Germline trimming cut 0 bases from V and 5 bases from J; bases unmatched to any gene: 14. The germline V gene has CDR1 LGHDT and CDR2 YNNKEL (reference sequence). The CDR3 totals 18 residues. The CDR3 bases are TGTGCCAGCAGCCAAGAAGTCGGGGGGGTTGGAGTAGTGGAGACCCAGTACTTC. Residues: CASSQEVGGVGVVETQYF.

This clone was counted a few times. V usage is TRBV18 and J usage is TRBJ1-4; TRBD1 agrees at 9 bases. Germline loops: CDR1 KGHSH, CDR2 LQKENI. CDR3 length equals 18 residues. Germline trimming cut 0 bases from V and 2 bases from J; bases unmatched to any gene: 7. The CDR3 loop reads CASSPPAQGAGTNEKLFF. DNA of the CDR3: TGTGCCAGCTCACCACCGGCACAGGGGGCAGGGACTAATGAAAAACTGTTTTTT.

The sample holds one count of this clone. The J gene is TRBJ1-3, the V gene TRBV19, with D tentatively TRBD1 (5 bases). V gave up 9 bases and J gave up 0 bases, with 12 bases separating them. Looked up from germline, CDR1 is LNHDA and CDR2 is SQIVND (reference sequence). CDR3 length equals 14 residues. In DNA form, the CDR3 reads TGTGCCAGCCGAACAGGAGCCTCTGGAAACACCATATATTTT. Encoded protein: CASRTGASGNTIYF.

The rearrangement uses TRBV27 and TRBJ1-1; TRBD1 aligns across 9 bases. Losses at the gene ends were 3 bases for V and 5 bases for J; bases not matched to a gene: 7. The CDR3 is 15 amino acids. Germline CDR1 and CDR2: MNHEY and SMNVEV (reference sequence). CDR3 residues: CASSFSDRGRTEAFF. CDR3 bases: TGTGCCAGCAGTTTCTCGGACAGGGGAAGAACTGAAGCTTTCTTT.

V usage is TRBV10-1 and J usage is TRBJ2-7, with TRBD2 as a possible D gene (5 bases). The CDR3 totals 14 residues. Germline lookup yields CDR1 WNHNN and CDR2 SYGVQD (reference sequence). The V gene lost 7 bases and the J gene lost 3 bases, with 16 bases spanning the gap. As DNA, the CDR3 is TGCGCCAGCACCGCCTGGGAGACCGACTACGAGCAGTACGTC. It is translated as CASTAWETDYEQYV.

CDR3 in amino acids: CASSSRRLYGYTF. The CDR3 DNA sequence: TGTGCCAGCAGTTCCAGGCGCCTCTATGGCTACACCTTC. The chain is built from TRBV12-3 or TRBV12-4 and TRBJ1-2; no firm D call. The CDR3 contains 13 residues. Trimming removed 4 bases at V and 4 bases at J, with 10 bases between.

The chain combines TRBV7-2 with TRBJ2-1; 15 nucleotides agree with TRBD2. Trimming took 5 bases from V and 13 from J; bases not matched to a gene: 6. Per the germline V gene, CDR1 is SGHTA and CDR2 is FQGNSA. This CDR3 has 14 amino acids. The CDR3 sequence is CASSLGLAGGFQFF. The CDR3 DNA follows: TGTGCCAGCAGCCTTGGACTAGCGGGGGGGTTCCAGTTCTTC.

The CDR3 DNA follows: TGTGCCAGCAGTTACTCGATGGGGGGGACTGAAGCTTTCTTT. As protein: CASSYSMGGTEAFF. V usage is TRBV6-5 and J usage is TRBJ1-1, with D perhaps TRBD1 (5 bases). Germline-derived CDR1 and CDR2 are MNHEY and SVGAGI. This CDR3 is built from 14 residues. V shed 0 bases and J shed 5 bases, with 10 bases lying between them.

The chain employs TRBV18 and TRBJ1-3, with a tentative D call TRBD1 (5 bases). The CDR3 totals 16 residues. Trimming removed 3 bases at V and 0 bases at J, with 12 bases between. CDR1 is KGHSH and CDR2 is LQKENI in the germline V gene. Written as DNA, the CDR3 is TGTGCCAGCTCACCTACCGACAGTGCCTCTGGAAACACCATATATTTT. As protein: CASSPTDSASGNTIYF.

CDR3 sequence (DNA): TGCGCCAGCACCACCTTCGGACAGGGGGTTTCTACGGGGATTTCCGAGCAGTACTTC. Encoded protein: CASTTFGQGVSTGISEQYF. The genes are TRBV5-1 and TRBJ2-7; 10 bases agree with TRBD1. This CDR3 is 19 amino acids long. Germline V CDR1 and CDR2: SGHRS, YFSETQ. V lost 6 bases, J lost 6 bases, and 24 bases stayed unmatched.

J is TRBJ1-2 and V is TRBV19, with TRBD1 identical over 8 bases. The CDR3 is made up of 12 amino acids. CDR1 LNHDA and CDR2 SQIVND come from the germline V gene (reference sequence). J gave up 6 bases and V 9 bases, and 6 bases lay outside the gene matches. The CDR3 DNA is TGTGCCAGCGATCGGACAGGGAATGGCTACACCTTC. Protein product: CASDRTGNGYTF. The whole variable domain, filled in from reference TRBV19 and TRBJ1-2, reads DGGITQSPKYLFRKEGQNVTLSCEQNLNHDAMYWYRQDPGQGLRLIYYSQIVNDFQKGDIAEGYSVSREKKESFPLTVTSAQKNPTAFYLCASDRTGNGYTFGSGTRLTVV.

V gene TRBV13 combines with J gene TRBJ2-5; TRBD1 aligns across 9 bases. Germline CDR1 PRHDT, CDR2 FYEKMQ (reference sequence). The CDR3 is 14 amino acids. V lost 4 bases and J lost 5; bases outside the gene matches: 5. The CDR3 loop is CASSSGQGGETQYF. The CDR3 DNA follows: TGTGCCAGCAGCTCGGGACAGGGAGGTGAGACCCAGTACTTC.

A remark on this clone: The same CDR3 arises from other DNA sequences in this sample as well. The chain is built from TRBV7-6 and TRBJ2-3; 9 bases agree with TRBD2. The length of the CDR3 is 15 residues. Per the germline V gene, CDR1 is SGHVS and CDR2 is FNYEAQ. Trimming took 8 bases from V and 0 from J; bases not matched to a gene: 6. The CDR3 DNA is TGTGCCAGCGGGGGGCGGGGGGGTAGCACAGATACGCAGTATTTT. It translates to CASGGRGGSTDTQYF.

The chain combines TRBV5-4 with TRBJ2-2; possibly TRBD2 for D (7 bases). The ends were cut back, 0 bases at V and 3 bases at J, with 12 bases in the middle. Germline values: CDR1 SGHNT, CDR2 YYREEE (reference sequence). The CDR3 contains 16 residues. The CDR3: CASSLVAGADTGELFF. CDR3 nucleotide sequence: TGTGCCAGCAGCTTGGTCGCGGGGGCCGACACCGGGGAGCTGTTTTTT. The full variable domain, with the rest looked up from reference TRBV5-4 and TRBJ2-2, is ETGVTQSPTHLIKTRGQQVTLRCSSQSGHNTVSWYQQALGQGPQFIFQYYREEENGRGNFPPRFSGLQFPNYSSELNVNALELDDSALYLCASSLVAGADTGELFFGEGSRLTVL.

The CDR3 region is CASSQARGGTEAFF. DNA for the CDR3: TGCGCCAGCAGCCAGGCTAGGGGCGGCACTGAAGCTTTCTTT. The chain couples TRBV4-1 to TRBJ1-1, with D possibly TRBD1 on 5 matching bases. The CDR3 length is 14 residues. The germline V gene has CDR1 MGHRA and CDR2 YSYEKL. Trimming left V 3 bases short and J 4 bases short, with 12 bases between.

CDR3 in amino acids: CASSLTGMPNTIYF. The CDR3 DNA follows: TGTGCCAGCAGTTTAACAGGGATGCCAAACACCATATATTTT. J is TRBJ1-3 and V is TRBV27, with TRBD1 as a possible D gene (6 bases). The CDR3 consists of 14 residues. V was cut by 2 bases and J by 6 bases, with 11 bases left in between. Germline CDR1 and CDR2: MNHEY and SMNVEV (reference sequence).

The chain employs TRBV5-1 and TRBJ2-1, with a tentative D call TRBD1 (6 bases). This CDR3 is 14 amino acids long. The germline V gene has CDR1 SGHRS and CDR2 YFSETQ. The V end lost 5 bases, the J end lost 8 bases, and 17 bases lay between the germline ends. This CDR3 reads CASSSDRLHDEQFF. The CDR3 nucleotides read TGCGCCAGCAGTTCGGACAGACTACACGATGAGCAGTTCTTC.

The J gene is TRBJ2-5, the V gene TRBV3-1 (or the pseudogene TRBV3-2), with TRBD2 matching 12 bases. V shed 0 bases and J 7 bases; nucleotides not matched to a gene: 6. Germline V lookup: CDR1 LGHDT, CDR2 YNNKEL (reference sequence). This CDR3 is built from 16 residues. The CDR3 here is CASSQEPGTSGSTQYF. The CDR3 bases are TGTGCCAGCAGCCAAGAGCCGGGGACTAGCGGGTCGACCCAGTACTTC.

V is TRBV19 and J is TRBJ1-5; 9 bases match TRBD1. The V and J ends lost 4 bases and 2 bases, in that order; junction bases with no gene match: 6. The CDR3 is made up of 16 amino acids. The germline gives CDR1 LNHDA, CDR2 SQIVND (reference sequence). CDR3 protein: CASSTTGGWGNQPQHF. CDR3 coding DNA: TGTGCCAGTAGTACAACAGGGGGCTGGGGCAATCAGCCCCAGCATTTT.

The chain recombines TRBV4-2 with TRBJ2-3; TRBD1 is a possible D gene (5 bases). Germline CDR1 reads LGHNA; CDR2 reads YNFKEQ. V lost 0 bases and J 5 bases, leaving 21 bases between the germline ends. The CDR3 is made up of 18 amino acids. In DNA form, the CDR3 reads TGTGCCAGCAGCCAAGATCTTCCGTCTCAGGGTTCACAAGATACGCAGTATTTT. Translating it yields CASSQDLPSQGSQDTQYF.

This sequence joins TRBV4-1 and TRBJ2-1; 7 nucleotides agree with TRBD2. This CDR3 is built from 14 residues. Germline V CDR1 and CDR2: MGHRA, YSYEKL. V lost 4 bases, J lost 7 bases, and 7 bases stayed unmatched. The CDR3: CASSPREGGNEQFF. The CDR3 DNA sequence: TGCGCCAGCAGCCCAAGGGAGGGTGGGAATGAGCAGTTCTTC.

V and J are TRBV27 and TRBJ2-7, with TRBD2 matching 7 bases. J gave up 5 bases and V 0 bases, and 10 bases lay outside the gene matches. This CDR3 contains 16 residues. Germline V gene sequence: CDR1 MNHEY, CDR2 SMNVEV (reference sequence). The CDR3 reads CASSLSSGAYLDEQYF. CDR3 sequence (DNA): TGTGCCAGCAGTTTATCCAGCGGGGCCTACTTAGACGAGCAGTACTTC.